The 32 T cell receptor beta chains in this list originate from one sample, sequenced in a study of cytomegalovirus exposure and HLA in healthy donors. TCRdb's copy holds only in-frame clones and misses some; the assay was immunoSEQ multiplex PCR. Of roughly 310,000 clones listed, approximately 88% were seen once; the top ten hold around 0.96%. Sequenced: PBMCs. All receptors come from a man aged 30 to 39 in good health and CMV-seronegative.

The chain employs TRBV7-6 and TRBJ1-1; possibly TRBD1 for D (6 bases). V shed 5 bases and J shed 7 bases, with 20 bases lying between them. In germline, CDR1 is SGHVS, CDR2 FNYEAQ. The CDR3 is 15 amino acids. The CDR3 here is CASSLGQQGGLEAFF. CDR3 coding DNA: TGTGCCAGCAGCCTGGGACAACAGGGCGGCCTTGAAGCTTTCTTT. Supplemented by reference TRBV7-6 and TRBJ1-1, the full variable domain reads GAGVSQSPRYKVTKRGQDVALRCDPISGHVSLYWYRQALGQGPEFLTYFNYEAQQDKSGLPNDRFSAERPEGSISTLTIQRTEQRDSAMYRCASSLGQQGGLEAFFGQGTRLTVV.

The V and J genes are TRBV6-5 and TRBJ1-2; maybe TRBD1 (6 bases). The V and J ends lost 8 bases and 4 bases respectively, with 11 bases between them. The germline CDR1 and CDR2 sequences are MNHEY and SVGAGI. The length of the CDR3 is 12 residues. The CDR3 DNA reads TGTGCCAGCTGGGGGGGCGGCTATGGCTACACCTTC. As protein: CASWGGGYGYTF.

This clone was seen a few times. Additional DNA sequences in this sample encode the identical CDR3. This chain uses TRBV6-5 with TRBJ1-5, with D possibly TRBD1 on 6 matching bases. Germline V gene sequence: CDR1 MNHEY, CDR2 SVGAGI. V was clipped by 3 bases and J by 7 bases, with 10 bases between them. The CDR3 is 13 amino acids. CDR3 bases: TGTGCCAGCAGTTATGGGGGCGGACAGCCCCAGCATTTT. This encodes CASSYGGGQPQHF.

The rearrangement joins TRBV6-6 to TRBJ2-3; D possibly corresponds to TRBD2 (5 bases). Germline CDR1 MNHNY, CDR2 SVGAGI (reference sequence). Trimming took 2 bases from V and 0 from J, leaving 9 bases between them. This CDR3 contains 15 residues. CDR3 amino acids: CASSYVAFSTDTQYF. CDR3 coding DNA: TGTGCCAGCAGTTACGTAGCGTTTAGCACAGATACGCAGTATTTT.

Only a few counts were recorded for this clone. The chain carries TRBV19 and TRBJ1-5; D is unresolved. V lost 2 bases to trimming and J lost 2 bases, with 7 bases between them. The CDR3 is 14 residues long. CDR1 and CDR2 from the germline V gene are LNHDA and SQIVND (reference sequence). Here the CDR3 DNA reads TGTGCCAGTAGTATACAGAGGGGCAATCAGCCCCAGCATTTT. This sequence encodes CASSIQRGNQPQHF.

Worth noting for this clone: Germline is not matched at one junction end, which may reflect a read error. The J gene is TRBJ2-5, the V gene TRBV7-2; 16 bases are a match to TRBD2. The CDR3 has 17 amino acids. Per germline, CDR1 SGHTA and CDR2 FQGNSA. Written as DNA, the CDR3 is TGTGCCAGCAGCTTCGGGACTAGCGGGGGGGCCCAAGGGACCCAGTACTTC. It encodes CASSFGTSGGAQGTQYF.

V gene TRBV6-4 combines with J gene TRBJ2-1; 11 bases are shared with TRBD2. After removal of 6 bases from V and 8 bases from J, the junction contained 9 bases not matched to a gene. Germline loops: CDR1 MRHNA, CDR2 SNTAGT. This CDR3 has 15 amino acids. CDR3 region: CASSKLAGETHEQFF. CDR3 sequence (DNA): TGTGCCAGCAGCAAACTAGCGGGAGAGACCCATGAGCAGTTCTTC.

The chain is built from TRBV2 and TRBJ1-1; TRBD1 matches 8 bases. The CDR3 consists of 15 residues. Germline V gives CDR1 SNHLY, CDR2 FYNNEI. V lost 2 bases and J lost 6; bases outside the gene matches: 8. DNA for the CDR3: TGTGCCAGCAGTGAAAGACGGACAGGGATCGCTGAAGCTTTCTTT. Residues: CASSERRTGIAEAFF.

The CDR3 DNA follows: TGTGCCAGCAGCGTAGTTGGGGGGATCAATGAGCAGTTCTTC. It encodes CASSVVGGINEQFF. V is TRBV9 and J is TRBJ2-1; D might be TRBD2 (6 bases). V lost 0 bases and J lost 6, with 10 bases in between. Germline CDR1 reads SGDLS; CDR2 reads YYNGEE. The CDR3 runs 14 residues.

CDR3 nucleotides: TGTGCCAGCAGCCCGGGACAGAGAGATAATGAAAAACTGTTTTTT. This codes for CASSPGQRDNEKLFF. The rearrangement joins TRBV9 to TRBJ1-4; TRBD1 aligns across 7 bases. With V trimmed by 4 bases and J by 4 bases, 7 bases remained unmatched. CDR1 and CDR2 from the germline V gene are SGDLS and YYNGEE. The CDR3 is 15 residues long.

The chain recombines TRBV5-4 with TRBJ2-6; D is unresolved. V was trimmed by 6 bases and J by 2 bases, leaving 15 bases between them. Germline V lookup: CDR1 SGHNT, CDR2 YYREEE (reference sequence). The CDR3 is 16 amino acids. CDR3 loop: CASTYLYETGANVLTF. The CDR3 region has the DNA TGTGCCAGCACTTACTTATACGAGACTGGGGCCAACGTCCTGACTTTC.

The rearrangement links TRBV7-8 to TRBJ2-1; tentative D call: TRBD1 (5 bases). Germline-derived CDR1 and CDR2 are SGHVS and FQNEAQ. The V and J ends lost 11 bases and 4 bases respectively, with 9 bases between them. The CDR3 sequence is 11 residues long. CDR3 protein: CASRGYNEQFF. CDR3 DNA: TGTGCCTCTAGGGGTTACAATGAGCAGTTCTTC.

V is TRBV21-1 and J is TRBJ1-3; the DNA was not compared with TRBD1, the D call given in the table. TRBV21-1 is described as a pseudogene. This CDR3 comprises 15 residues. The CDR3 bases are TGTGCCAAGACAAGGACAGGCTCTTCCGGAAACACCATATATTTT. This translates into CAKTRTGSSGNTIYF.

The count of this clone is one. This chain connects TRBV6-6 to TRBJ1-2, with TRBD1 matching over 8 bases. Germline assignment: CDR1 MNHNY and CDR2 SVGAGI (reference sequence). This CDR3 region has 13 residues. The V segment lost 2 bases and the J segment 8 bases; nucleotides outside the gene matches: 4. The CDR3 sequence: CASSYPTGAGYTF. The CDR3 nucleotides are TGTGCCAGCAGTTACCCGACAGGGGCCGGCTACACCTTC.

The rearrangement joins TRBV4-3 to TRBJ1-6; TRBD1 aligns across 9 bases. The V and J ends lost 4 bases and 10 bases, in that order; junction bases with no gene match: 11. Germline V gene sequence: CDR1 LGHNA, CDR2 YSLEER. The CDR3 sequence is 16 residues long. In DNA, the CDR3 is TGCGCCAGCAGCCCAACAGGGGGCGGACCTAGGTCACCCCTCCACTTT. Protein: CASSPTGGGPRSPLHF.

V and J are TRBV5-1 and TRBJ1-1; the D gene is possibly TRBD1 (5 bases). CDR3 length: 13 amino acids. Germline CDR1 and CDR2: SGHRS and YFSETQ. V was clipped by 7 bases and J by 4 bases, with 14 bases between them. CDR3 coding DNA: TGCGCCAGCGAATTGGAAAGGGGCACTGAAGCTTTCTTT. Translating it yields CASELERGTEAFF.

The genes are TRBV30 and TRBJ2-5; 7 nucleotides align to TRBD2. J gave up 5 bases and V 0 bases, and 18 bases lay outside the gene matches. This CDR3 contains 18 residues. Germline values: CDR1 GTSNPN, CDR2 SVGIG (reference sequence). The CDR3 here is CAWSVTGKRRGSGETQYF. Here the CDR3 DNA reads TGTGCCTGGAGTGTAACGGGGAAAAGGCGGGGGTCTGGTGAGACCCAGTACTTC.

This chain joins TRBV7-9 and TRBJ2-7, with D maybe TRBD2 (5 bases). Trimming left V 0 bases short and J 6 bases short, with 12 bases between. The germline V gene encodes CDR1 SEHNR and CDR2 FQNEAQ (reference sequence). The CDR3 covers 14 residues. The CDR3 sequence is CASSLALEGSEQYF. In DNA form, the CDR3 reads TGTGCCAGCAGCTTAGCGCTAGAGGGAAGCGAGCAGTACTTC.

This clone was observed a single time. V usage is TRBV27 and J usage is TRBJ2-7, with 9 bases matching TRBD1. From germline, CDR1 is MNHEY and CDR2 SMNVEV (reference sequence). The CDR3 totals 14 residues. V lost 4 bases, J lost 2 bases, and 3 bases stayed unmatched. DNA of the CDR3: TGTGCCAGCAGTTGGGGACAGGGACCCTACGAGCAGTACTTC. This encodes CASSWGQGPYEQYF.

V gene TRBV11-2 combines with J gene TRBJ2-7, with 11 bases lining up with TRBD2. The ends lost 5 bases at V and 4 bases at J; junction bases unmatched: 16. CDR3 size: 18 residues. The germline V gene has CDR1 SGHAT and CDR2 FQNNGV. Here the CDR3 DNA reads TGTGCCAGCAGCACAGTGGCCACTACTAGCGGGGGTTCGTACGAGCAGTACTTC. The encoded protein is CASSTVATTSGGSYEQYF.

This chain joins TRBV18 and TRBJ2-4; TRBD2 is a possible D gene (5 bases). The CDR3 spans 13 residues. V dropped 6 bases and J dropped 3 bases, with 9 bases sitting between them. Germline V gene data show CDR1 as KGHSH and CDR2 as LQKENI. CDR3 amino acids: CASSPGNKNIQYF. The CDR3 DNA sequence: TGTGCCAGCTCCCCCGGGAACAAAAACATTCAGTACTTC.

The chain links TRBV19 to TRBJ2-1; 11 nucleotides agree with TRBD2. Germline-derived CDR1 and CDR2 are LNHDA and SQIVND (reference sequence). The CDR3 runs 18 residues. The ends lost 3 bases at V and 9 bases at J; junction bases unmatched: 16. The CDR3 loop is CASSMRLAGGPVRSEQFF. The DNA of the CDR3 is TGTGCCAGTAGTATGCGGTTAGCGGGGGGGCCAGTTCGTAGTGAGCAGTTCTTC. The whole variable domain, remainder taken from reference TRBV19 and TRBJ2-1, is DGGITQSPKYLFRKEGQNVTLSCEQNLNHDAMYWYRQDPGQGLRLIYYSQIVNDFQKGDIAEGYSVSREKKESFPLTVTSAQKNPTAFYLCASSMRLAGGPVRSEQFFGPGTRLTVL.

This clone was recorded only once. The chain employs TRBV5-6 and TRBJ2-1; 9 nucleotides match TRBD2. V shed 0 bases and J 5 bases; nucleotides not matched to a gene: 3. The CDR3 is made up of 15 amino acids. Germline lookup yields CDR1 SGHDT and CDR2 YYEEEE. The CDR3 DNA reads as TGTGCCAGCAGCTTGGCCGGCGGGGGGGACAATGAGCAGTTCTTC. The encoded protein is CASSLAGGGDNEQFF.

V usage is TRBV5-6 and J usage is TRBJ2-2, with D uncertain. Trimming shortened V by 1 base and J by 4 bases, and 14 bases separated the two germline ends. This CDR3 comprises 16 residues. In germline, CDR1 is SGHDT, CDR2 YYEEEE. The CDR3 region is CASSLYQTLGTGELFF. For the CDR3, the DNA is TGTGCCAGCAGCTTGTATCAGACTCTAGGCACCGGGGAGCTGTTTTTT.

This clone was seen only once. The CDR3 reads CASSHYGAGDRGRSPLHF. In DNA, the CDR3 is TGCGCCAGCAGCCACTACGGCGCAGGGGACAGGGGGCGTTCACCCCTCCACTTT. The gene calls are TRBV4-1 and TRBJ1-6, with TRBD1 matching 12 bases. Germline CDR1 MGHRA, CDR2 YSYEKL. Trimming cost V 3 bases and J 9 bases; bases outside gene matches: 12. The CDR3 covers 18 residues.

The rearrangement joins TRBV13 to TRBJ1-1; no definite D call. Germline V gene sequence: CDR1 PRHDT, CDR2 FYEKMQ (reference sequence). The CDR3 spans 12 residues. V shed 3 bases and J shed 5 bases, with 7 bases lying between them. The CDR3: CASSFQQTEAFF. CDR3 bases: TGTGCCAGCAGCTTCCAACAGACTGAAGCTTTCTTT.

This chain connects TRBV5-1 to TRBJ1-5; D remains ambiguous. Trimming took 4 bases from V and 1 from J, leaving 9 bases between them. The CDR3 loop spans 14 amino acids. CDR1 is SGHRS, CDR2 YFSETQ, per germline. The CDR3 here is CASSPGESNQPQHF. The CDR3 DNA reads TGCGCCAGCAGCCCTGGGGAGAGCAATCAGCCCCAGCATTTT. The complete variable domain, with remaining parts taken from reference TRBV5-1 and TRBJ1-5, reads KAGVTQTPRYLIKTRGQQVTLSCSPISGHRSVSWYQQTPGQGLQFLFEYFSETQRNKGNFPGRFSGRQFSNSRSEMNVSTLELGDSALYLCASSPGESNQPQHFGDGTRLSIL.

The rearrangement uses TRBV7-8 and TRBJ1-1, with a tentative D call TRBD1 (5 bases). The CDR3 covers 13 residues. Between the trimmed V and J ends, which lost 7 bases and 1 base, there was a span of 10 bases. Germline-derived CDR1 and CDR2 are SGHVS and FQNEAQ. The CDR3 loop is CASTGTTNTEAFF. In nucleotides, the CDR3 is TGTGCCAGCACCGGGACTACGAACACTGAAGCTTTCTTT.

The DNA for the CDR3 is TGTGCCAGCTCAGGGGGACATAGCTCCTACAATGAGCAGTTCTTC. It encodes CASSGGHSSYNEQFF. The V call is TRBV18, the J call TRBJ2-1; the D gene is possibly TRBD1 (6 bases). The CDR3 length is 15 residues. Germline loops: CDR1 KGHSH, CDR2 LQKENI. V gave up 5 bases and J gave up 0 bases, with 11 bases separating them.

The chain joins TRBV4-3 to TRBJ2-1, with a tentative D call TRBD1 (7 bases). Germline CDR1 reads LGHNA; CDR2 reads YSLEER. This CDR3 comprises 15 residues. V was clipped by 4 bases and J by 7 bases, with 17 bases between them. The CDR3 reads CASSLNRAGGNEQFF. DNA for the CDR3: TGCGCCAGCAGCCTCAATCGGGCAGGGGGGAATGAGCAGTTCTTC.

This clone was counted once. V gene TRBV30 combines with J gene TRBJ1-1, with TRBD1 as a possible D gene (6 bases). Germline V gives CDR1 GTSNPN, CDR2 SVGIG (reference sequence). The CDR3 has 13 amino acids. The V end lost 5 bases, the J end lost 0 bases, and 10 bases lay between the germline ends. The DNA for the CDR3 is TGTGCCTGGGAGACAGGACTGAACACTGAAGCTTTCTTT. Its protein is CAWETGLNTEAFF.

The chain joins TRBV6-5 to TRBJ2-7; D is possibly TRBD2 (6 bases). Trimming removed 10 bases at V and 3 bases at J, with 16 bases between. CDR1 is MNHEY, CDR2 SVGAGI, per germline. The CDR3 loop spans 13 amino acids. CDR3 coding DNA: TGTGCCACCCGGGGGATGGGAAGCTACGAGCAGTACTTC. This encodes CATRGMGSYEQYF.